The 29 T cell receptor beta chains listed next were all sequenced from one sample in a study of control samples from healthy donors and cancer patients. Generated by immunoSEQ multiplex PCR, the TCRdb table keeps only in-frame clones and is missing some. Of around 200,000 clones in the sample, just under 95% were seen once. The sequenced sample consisted of blood. The receptors here all came from a middle-aged man in good health.

This clone was seen a single time. V usage is TRBV19 and J usage is TRBJ1-2; 8 nucleotides align to TRBD1. The CDR3 consists of 13 residues. Germline lookup yields CDR1 LNHDA and CDR2 SQIVND (reference sequence). Unmatched junction bases numbered 8, after V lost 8 bases and J lost 6 bases. CDR3 DNA sequence: TGTGCCAGTGAAAGACAGGGGACCAATGGCTACACCTTC. The encoded protein is CASERQGTNGYTF.

The rearrangement uses TRBV19 and TRBJ1-4; 9 bases are shared with TRBD1. The germline V gene has CDR1 LNHDA and CDR2 SQIVND (reference sequence). V lost 5 bases to trimming and J lost 6 bases; unmatched junction nucleotides: 13. This CDR3 is built from 17 residues. The CDR3 spells CASSSTLQGAEDEKLFF. CDR3 sequence (DNA): TGTGCCAGTAGTTCTACCTTACAGGGGGCCGAGGATGAAAAACTGTTTTTT.

The gene calls are TRBV5-6 and TRBJ2-5; 10 positions match TRBD1. With V trimmed by 3 bases and J by 5 bases, 4 bases remained unmatched. This CDR3 is built from 14 residues. Germline V gene sequence: CDR1 SGHDT, CDR2 YYEEEE. CDR3 sequence reads: CASSSGTGVETQYF. CDR3 sequence (DNA): TGTGCCAGCAGCTCAGGGACAGGGGTGGAGACCCAGTACTTC.

The V gene is TRBV10-2, the J gene TRBJ1-5; D is perhaps TRBD1 (5 bases). From germline, CDR1 is WSHSY and CDR2 SAAADI. The length of the CDR3 is 14 residues. The ends were cut back, 3 bases at V and 5 bases at J, with 11 bases in the middle. The CDR3 spells CASSDGRGDQPQHF. DNA of the CDR3: TGCGCCAGCAGTGACGGACGGGGGGATCAGCCCCAGCATTTT.

V and J are TRBV9 and TRBJ2-1; no reliable D call. The CDR3 length is 14 residues. Germline lookup yields CDR1 SGDLS and CDR2 YYNGEE. The V gene lost 2 bases and the J gene lost 13 bases, with 19 bases spanning the gap. The CDR3 protein is CASSVTDLEWRQFF. CDR3 bases: TGTGCCAGCAGCGTCACCGATCTCGAGTGGAGACAGTTCTTC.

The chain is built from TRBV6-5 and TRBJ2-7; 9 bases match TRBD1. V shed 6 bases, J shed 6 bases, and the junction held 12 bases outside the gene matches. The CDR3 runs 15 residues. CDR1 and CDR2 (germline): MNHEY, SVGAGI. The CDR3: CASRLRDRVSLEQYF. In nucleotides, the CDR3 is TGTGCCAGCAGGCTCCGGGACAGGGTGTCTCTCGAGCAGTACTTC.

This CDR3 is CASSAGGTEAFF. DNA for the CDR3: TGTGCCAGCAGTGCAGGGGGGACTGAAGCTTTCTTT. This chain uses TRBV2 with TRBJ1-1; 7 bases are a match to TRBD1. Germline values: CDR1 SNHLY, CDR2 FYNNEI. The CDR3 is 12 residues long. Trimming at V came to 4 bases and at J to 5 bases, leaving 1 base not matched to a gene.

The chain uses TRBV7-7 and TRBJ1-1; TRBD1 matches 8 bases. The J segment lost 3 bases and the V segment lost 2 bases, leaving 14 bases of the junction unmatched. Germline V CDR1 and CDR2: SSHAT, FNYEAQ (reference sequence). CDR3 length: 18 residues. The CDR3 loop is CASSLSDCDRGRDTEAFF. As DNA, the CDR3 is TGTGCCAGCAGCTTATCGGACTGCGACAGGGGCCGGGACACTGAAGCTTTCTTT.

The chain links TRBV3-1 (or the pseudogene TRBV3-2) to TRBJ2-7; the D gene is possibly TRBD2 (6 bases). V gave up 4 bases and J gave up 2 bases, with 12 bases separating them. Germline V CDR1 and CDR2: LGHDT, YNNKEL (reference sequence). The CDR3 covers 14 residues. CDR3 nucleotides: TGTGCCAGCAGCCTGAGGGAGCGGGCCTACGAGCAGTACTTC. Translated, it gives CASSLRERAYEQYF.

This chain links TRBV12-3 or TRBV12-4 with TRBJ1-2; no clear D. The ends were cut back, 6 bases at V and 4 bases at J, with 12 bases in the middle. The CDR3 consists of 13 residues. The CDR3 DNA sequence: TGTGCCAGCAGATCCTTTAGCGGCTATGGCTACACCTTC. Protein product: CASRSFSGYGYTF.

The chain is built from TRBV18 and TRBJ2-1; possible D gene TRBD2, 6 bases. CDR1 KGHSH and CDR2 LQKENI come from the germline V gene. The CDR3 contains 15 residues. The germline V and J ends were trimmed by 3 bases and 3 bases, with 12 bases remaining between them. CDR3 in DNA: TGTGCCAGCTCACCCGACCTGGGACTCTACAATGAGCAGTTCTTC. Translated, it gives CASSPDLGLYNEQFF.

The gene calls are TRBV7-9 and TRBJ2-5, with a weak D call TRBD2 (6 bases). Germline CDR1 and CDR2: SEHNR and FQNEAQ (reference sequence). Deletions cut 1 base from V and 2 bases from J, with 11 bases between. The CDR3 covers 15 residues. The CDR3: CASSLVGGNQETQYF. The CDR3 coding sequence is TGTGCCAGCAGCTTAGTGGGGGGAAATCAAGAGACCCAGTACTTC.

This clone showed up just once. The chain couples TRBV7-9 to TRBJ2-7; a weak D match, TRBD2 (6 bases). Trimming took 5 bases from V and 6 from J, leaving 11 bases between them. Germline CDR1 and CDR2: SEHNR and FQNEAQ (reference sequence). This CDR3 comprises 12 residues. DNA of the CDR3: TGTGCCAGCAGCCACCCTAGCGCCGAGCAGTACTTC. This sequence encodes CASSHPSAEQYF.

This clone was picked up one time. The rearrangement links TRBV18 to TRBJ1-3; 8 bases are shared with TRBD1. This CDR3 comprises 17 residues. With 6 bases clipped from V and 2 bases from J, the junction kept 12 bases outside the gene matches. Germline V lookup: CDR1 KGHSH, CDR2 LQKENI. The DNA for the CDR3 is TGTGCCAGCTCGCCTAGTAATCCAGGGGGCCCTGGAAACACCATATATTTT. Translated: CASSPSNPGGPGNTIYF. Full variable domain (missing parts from reference TRBV18 and TRBJ1-3): NAGVMQNPRHLVRRRGQEARLRCSPMKGHSHVYWYRQLPEEGLKFMVYLQKENIIDESGMPKERFSAEFPKEGPSILRIQQVVRGDSAAYFCASSPSNPGGPGNTIYFGEGSWLTVV.

V and J are TRBV30 and TRBJ1-6; no firm D call. The CDR3 extends over 13 amino acids. V gave up 5 bases and J gave up 5 bases, with 10 bases separating them. Per the germline V gene, CDR1 is GTSNPN and CDR2 is SVGIG (reference sequence). Here the CDR3 reads CAWGRVDNSPLHF. The CDR3 nucleotides read TGTGCCTGGGGGAGAGTAGATAATTCACCCCTCCACTTT.

The rearrangement uses TRBV7-9 and TRBJ1-4; no definite D call. Trimming stripped 8 bases from V and 4 bases from J, with 17 bases between. This CDR3 comprises 15 residues. From germline, CDR1 is SEHNR and CDR2 FQNEAQ (reference sequence). In DNA, the CDR3 is TGTGCCAGCGGGCCCCCCGAACCCGGTAATGAAAAACTGTTTTTT. Protein: CASGPPEPGNEKLFF.

The genes are TRBV5-4 and TRBJ1-3; D may be TRBD1 (5 bases). Deletions cut 3 bases from V and 4 bases from J, with 11 bases between. Per germline, CDR1 SGHNT and CDR2 YYREEE (reference sequence). The CDR3 loop spans 14 amino acids. The CDR3 nucleotides read TGTGCCAGCAGCTACGGGACTGGAGGAAACACCATATATTTT. Protein sequence: CASSYGTGGNTIYF. Supplemented by reference TRBV5-4 and TRBJ1-3, the full variable domain reads ETGVTQSPTHLIKTRGQQVTLRCSSQSGHNTVSWYQQALGQGPQFIFQYYREEENGRGNFPPRFSGLQFPNYSSELNVNALELDDSALYLCASSYGTGGNTIYFGEGSWLTVV.

This chain joins TRBV19 and TRBJ2-2, with D possibly TRBD2 on 6 matching bases. The CDR3 sequence is 16 residues long. Trimming removed 4 bases from V and 2 bases from J, with 14 bases in between. Germline CDR1 LNHDA, CDR2 SQIVND (reference sequence). The CDR3 sequence: CASSSLGGRNTGELFF. Here the CDR3 DNA reads TGTGCCAGTAGTAGTCTTGGGGGGAGAAACACCGGGGAGCTGTTTTTT.

The CDR3 here is CASSQEGGMSNEKLFF. DNA of the CDR3: TGTGCCAGCAGCCAAGAAGGGGGGATGTCTAATGAAAAACTGTTTTTT. The chain has TRBV4-2 and TRBJ1-4, with D possibly TRBD1 on 6 matching bases. Germline V gives CDR1 LGHNA, CDR2 YNFKEQ. The CDR3 runs to 16 residues. Trimming stripped 0 bases from V and 3 bases from J, with 11 bases between.

The sample holds one count of this clone. The chain employs TRBV7-2 and TRBJ1-2; 8 bases align to TRBD1. V shed 3 bases, J shed 8 bases, and the junction held 11 bases outside the gene matches. CDR1 is SGHTA, CDR2 FQGNSA, per germline. The length of the CDR3 is 15 residues. Written as DNA, the CDR3 is TGTGCCAGCAGCTTTGGGACAGGTCGGGACTTCGGCTACACCTTC. Translation: CASSFGTGRDFGYTF. The full variable domain, with the rest looked up from reference TRBV7-2 and TRBJ1-2, is GAGVSQSPSNKVTEKGKDVELRCDPISGHTALYWYRQSLGQGLEFLIYFQGNSAPDKSGLPSDRFSAERTGGSVSTLTIQRTQQEDSAVYLCASSFGTGRDFGYTFGSGTRLTVV.

V and J are TRBV5-6 and TRBJ1-5; no definite D call. This CDR3 comprises 15 residues. V lost 3 bases and J 3 bases, leaving 13 bases between the germline ends. Germline CDR1 is SGHDT and CDR2 is YYEEEE. CDR3 sequence: CASSYGGQVNQPQHF. The CDR3, as DNA: TGTGCCAGCAGCTATGGAGGGCAGGTCAATCAGCCCCAGCATTTT.

The rearrangement uses TRBV7-2 and TRBJ1-3, with TRBD1 identical over 10 bases. The CDR3 has 16 residues. The germline V gene has CDR1 SGHTA and CDR2 FQGNSA. Trimming took 0 bases from V and 4 from J; bases not matched to a gene: 3. As DNA, the CDR3 is TGTGCCAGCAGCTTAGCGCCGACAGGGGGCGGAAACACCATATATTTT. Translating gives CASSLAPTGGGNTIYF.

This chain connects TRBV18 to TRBJ2-3, with TRBD2 identical over 8 bases. The CDR3 runs 17 residues. Germline V gene data show CDR1 as KGHSH and CDR2 as LQKENI. The V and J ends lost 2 bases and 1 base, in that order; junction bases with no gene match: 8. The CDR3 sequence: CASSPVMSGGGTDTQYF. CDR3 coding DNA: TGTGCCAGCTCACCAGTTATGAGCGGGGGAGGCACAGATACGCAGTATTTT.

The chain links TRBV9 to TRBJ1-1; D is unclear. Germline V gene lookup returns CDR1 SGDLS and CDR2 YYNGEE. Deletions cut 4 bases from V and 3 bases from J, with 13 bases between. The CDR3 has 14 residues. This CDR3 reads CASSLGGIDTEAFF. In DNA form, the CDR3 reads TGTGCCAGCAGCCTAGGTGGGATCGACACTGAAGCTTTCTTT.

The chain has TRBV7-9 and TRBJ2-7, with 9 nucleotides matching TRBD1. CDR1 and CDR2 from the germline V gene are SEHNR and FQNEAQ (reference sequence). J lost 3 bases, V lost 1 base, and 4 bases had no gene match. There are 15 residues in the CDR3. Here the CDR3 reads CASSLDGTGHYEQYF. The CDR3 coding sequence is TGTGCCAGCAGCTTAGACGGGACAGGGCACTACGAGCAGTACTTC.

The rearrangement joins TRBV7-2 to TRBJ1-5; TRBD1 is a possible D gene (6 bases). This CDR3 is built from 13 residues. Germline V gene sequence: CDR1 SGHTA, CDR2 FQGNSA. V was trimmed by 5 bases and J by 9 bases, leaving 14 bases between them. CDR3 residues: CASSRSGVGPQHF. DNA for the CDR3: TGTGCCAGCAGCCGATCAGGGGTAGGGCCCCAGCATTTT.

About this clone itself: The sample contains more than one DNA sequence encoding this CDR3. The chain is built from TRBV7-9 and TRBJ1-2, with D unresolved. The CDR3 consists of 12 residues. V lost 1 base to trimming and J lost 5 bases, with 5 bases between them. CDR1 and CDR2 from the germline V gene are SEHNR and FQNEAQ (reference sequence). CDR3: CASSLEGYGYTF. The DNA of the CDR3 is TGTGCCAGCAGCTTAGAAGGGTATGGCTACACCTTC.

V is TRBV7-9 and J is TRBJ2-1; a weak D match, TRBD1 (6 bases). The CDR3 runs to 14 residues. Germline CDR1 SEHNR, CDR2 FQNEAQ (reference sequence). Deletions cut 5 bases from V and 7 bases from J, with 15 bases between. CDR3 loop: CASSAQQGRNEQFF. The CDR3 bases are TGTGCCAGCAGCGCGCAACAGGGTCGGAATGAGCAGTTCTTC.

The chain carries TRBV24-1 and TRBJ1-2; D call uncertain. V was clipped by 4 bases and J by 5 bases, with 13 bases between them. The germline gives CDR1 KGHDR, CDR2 SFDVKD. This CDR3 has 14 residues. CDR3: CATSDSIRLYGYTF. CDR3 DNA: TGTGCCACCAGTGACTCAATCAGACTTTATGGCTACACCTTC.